The 15 T cell receptor beta chains in this list originate from one sample, sequenced in a study of lymphopenia after photon versus proton radiotherapy (dated by TCRdb to between 2019 and 2020). The library was made by the immunoSEQ multiplex PCR assay. This is the immuneACCESS table as TCRdb keeps it, with only in-frame sequences that have V and J called. A part of the clones is gone; compared with another copy, unresolved V genes explain less than half, and the rest is unexplained. Across this sample there are about 40,000 clones, with 85% to 90% seen only once. The ten largest make up about a tenth of the sample. The sequencing here drew on peripheral blood, taken from a patient treated with proton-based radiotherapy. Source of these receptors: a woman in her 70s with pancreatic cancer. Some clones in this sample may be carry-over from other donors' samples.

In its sample, this clone was seen once. The chain combines TRBV5-4 with TRBJ2-1; D unresolved. The germline CDR1 and CDR2 sequences are SGHNT and YYREEE (reference sequence). The CDR3 runs to 11 residues. V lost 4 bases and J lost 8, with 7 bases in between. CDR3 residues: CASSRLDEQFF. The CDR3, as DNA: TGTGCCAGCAGCCGTCTAGATGAGCAGTTCTTC.

J is TRBJ1-3 and V is TRBV5-1; TRBD1 matches at 8 bases. The length of the CDR3 is 15 residues. Per germline, CDR1 SGHRS and CDR2 YFSETQ. V was clipped by 1 base and J by 2 bases; unmatched bases: 2. For the CDR3, the DNA is TGCGCCAGCAGCTTGCAGACAGGGGCTGGAAACACCATATATTTT. It specifies CASSLQTGAGNTIYF. The full variable domain, with the rest looked up from reference TRBV5-1 and TRBJ1-3, is KAGVTQTPRYLIKTRGQQVTLSCSPISGHRSVSWYQQTPGQGLQFLFEYFSETQRNKGNFPGRFSGRQFSNSRSEMNVSTLELGDSALYLCASSLQTGAGNTIYFGEGSWLTVV.

The chain links TRBV7-8 to TRBJ2-5; no clear D gene. The CDR3 covers 14 residues. Trimming shortened V by 3 bases and J by 1 base, and 9 bases separated the two germline ends. The germline gives CDR1 SGHVS, CDR2 FQNEAQ. The DNA of the CDR3 is TGTGCCAGCAGCTTGACCGGAGCCCAAGAGACCCAGTACTTC. This translates into CASSLTGAQETQYF. The full variable domain, completed using reference TRBV7-8 and TRBJ2-5, is GAGVSQSPRYKVAKRGQDVALRCDPISGHVSLFWYQQALGQGPEFLTYFQNEAQLDKSGLPSDRFFAERPEGSVSTLKIQRTQQEDSAVYLCASSLTGAQETQYFGPGTRLLVL.

The rearrangement uses TRBV7-6 and TRBJ2-1, with TRBD2 identical over 11 bases. V lost 4 bases to trimming and J lost 8 bases; unmatched junction nucleotides: 10. This CDR3 comprises 16 residues. Looked up from germline, CDR1 is SGHVS and CDR2 is FNYEAQ. CDR3 loop: CASSSGLAGGSDEQFF. As DNA, the CDR3 is TGTGCCAGCAGCTCAGGACTAGCGGGTGGGTCCGATGAGCAGTTCTTC.

V is TRBV7-2 and J is TRBJ1-1; D gene unclear. Germline V gene data show CDR1 as SGHTA and CDR2 as FQGNSA. Trimming pared 6 bases from V and 5 bases from J, leaving 10 bases between. The CDR3 has 12 residues. CDR3 residues: CASRKDGTEAFF. CDR3 DNA sequence: TGTGCCAGCAGGAAGGACGGGACTGAAGCTTTCTTT.

The genes are TRBV7-2 and TRBJ1-5; weak D call: TRBD1 (5 bases). V was trimmed by 1 base and J by 1 base, leaving 8 bases between them. The CDR3 loop spans 15 amino acids. CDR1 and CDR2 (germline): SGHTA, FQGNSA. CDR3 nucleotide sequence: TGTGCCAGCAGCTTAGACGACAGAAGCAATCAGCCCCAGCATTTT. This translates into CASSLDDRSNQPQHF. Variable domain in full (rest from reference TRBV7-2 and TRBJ1-5): GAGVSQSPSNKVTEKGKDVELRCDPISGHTALYWYRQSLGQGLEFLIYFQGNSAPDKSGLPSDRFSAERTGGSVSTLTIQRTQQEDSAVYLCASSLDDRSNQPQHFGDGTRLSIL.

The rearrangement links TRBV18 to TRBJ1-3, with D unclear. Trimming took 0 bases from V and 4 from J, leaving 4 bases between them. Germline V gene data show CDR1 as KGHSH and CDR2 as LQKENI. The CDR3 loop spans 13 amino acids. The CDR3, as DNA: TGTGCCAGCTCACCACCGCCGGGAAACACCATATATTTT. This codes for CASSPPPGNTIYF.

This clone has just a few counts. This chain connects TRBV6-5 to TRBJ2-1; 9 bases are a match to TRBD2. V was pared by 6 bases and J by 7 bases, with 7 bases of the junction left unmatched. Germline-derived CDR1 and CDR2 are MNHEY and SVGAGI. The CDR3 extends over 14 amino acids. CDR3 DNA: TGTGCCAGCAGAATTAGCGGGAGAAGAAATGAGCAGTTCTTC. Amino acids: CASRISGRRNEQFF.

The chain recombines TRBV18 with TRBJ1-1; a weak D match, TRBD1 (5 bases). This CDR3 is built from 15 residues. Germline V gene data show CDR1 as KGHSH and CDR2 as LQKENI. Trimming cost V 6 bases and J 0 bases, with 14 bases left between them. The DNA of the CDR3 is TGTGCCAGCTCGGAATCAGGGACCTTGAACACTGAAGCTTTCTTT. Its protein is CASSESGTLNTEAFF.

This clone was found once. The V and J genes are TRBV27 and TRBJ1-2; D unresolved. V gave up 7 bases and J gave up 5 bases, with 8 bases separating them. Germline V CDR1 and CDR2: MNHEY, SMNVEV (reference sequence). The CDR3 sequence is 11 residues long. CDR3 protein: CASNPRYGYTF. As DNA, the CDR3 is TGTGCCAGCAATCCCCGGTATGGCTACACCTTC.

V and J are TRBV19 and TRBJ1-1; D is uncertain. The germline V gene encodes CDR1 LNHDA and CDR2 SQIVND (reference sequence). The ends were cut back, 3 bases at V and 3 bases at J, with 8 bases in the middle. The CDR3 is 13 residues long. CDR3 protein: CASSILVDTEAFF. CDR3 DNA sequence: TGTGCCAGTAGTATTTTGGTGGACACTGAAGCTTTCTTT.

This sequence joins TRBV5-1 and TRBJ2-7; TRBD2 is a possible D gene (5 bases). Germline values: CDR1 SGHRS, CDR2 YFSETQ. V lost 0 bases and J lost 5, with 12 bases in between. The CDR3 is 14 amino acids. CDR3 in amino acids: CASSLEGAFDEQYF. CDR3 DNA: TGCGCCAGCAGCTTGGAGGGAGCCTTCGACGAGCAGTACTTC.

The chain links TRBV5-1 to TRBJ2-1; D unclear. Germline V lookup: CDR1 SGHRS, CDR2 YFSETQ. The CDR3 covers 15 residues. Trimming shortened V by 4 bases and J by 1 base, and 12 bases separated the two germline ends. The CDR3 DNA reads as TGCGCCAGCAGCGACGCGGTTAGGTCCTACAATGAGCAGTTCTTC. It yields the protein CASSDAVRSYNEQFF.

The rearrangement joins TRBV6-5 to TRBJ1-1, with TRBD1 identical over 7 bases. CDR1 is MNHEY, CDR2 SVGAGI, per germline. Unmatched junction bases numbered 12, after V lost 7 bases and J lost 4 bases. The CDR3 contains 15 residues. CDR3 sequence: CASKNRGASGTEAFF. CDR3 nucleotides: TGTGCCAGCAAAAACAGGGGCGCTAGTGGCACTGAAGCTTTCTTT.

In this sample, this clone turned up once. V and J are TRBV7-2 and TRBJ2-3; 8 bases are shared with TRBD2. This CDR3 has 17 residues. The germline V gene encodes CDR1 SGHTA and CDR2 FQGNSA. J lost 2 bases, V lost 3 bases, and 10 bases had no gene match. Written as DNA, the CDR3 is TGTGCCAGCAGCTTGGCCCCGGGCGGGGGGAACACAGATACGCAGTATTTT. Translation: CASSLAPGGGNTDTQYF.